This T cell receptor beta chain was recovered during a study of beta chain features in type 1 diabetes. Reverse transcribing all isolated RNA meant expressed TCRB transcripts were sequenced. Sequencing was performed with immunoSEQ multiplex PCR; in TCRdb, only in-frame clones are kept and a portion is missing. The sample consists of 250,000 or so clones, around 65% of them appearing once. The sample was naive CD4+ T cells from blood. This sequence originates from a man aged 30 to 45 in good health.

CDR3 in amino acids: CAWSVRVKNYGYTF. DNA for the CDR3: TGTGCCTGGAGTGTACGGGTCAAGAACTATGGCTACACCTTC. The rearrangement uses TRBV30 and TRBJ1-2, with D uncertain. Trimming shortened V by 0 bases and J by 2 bases, and 10 bases separated the two germline ends. This CDR3 contains 14 residues. The V gene's germline CDR1 is GTSNPN and CDR2 SVGIG (reference sequence).